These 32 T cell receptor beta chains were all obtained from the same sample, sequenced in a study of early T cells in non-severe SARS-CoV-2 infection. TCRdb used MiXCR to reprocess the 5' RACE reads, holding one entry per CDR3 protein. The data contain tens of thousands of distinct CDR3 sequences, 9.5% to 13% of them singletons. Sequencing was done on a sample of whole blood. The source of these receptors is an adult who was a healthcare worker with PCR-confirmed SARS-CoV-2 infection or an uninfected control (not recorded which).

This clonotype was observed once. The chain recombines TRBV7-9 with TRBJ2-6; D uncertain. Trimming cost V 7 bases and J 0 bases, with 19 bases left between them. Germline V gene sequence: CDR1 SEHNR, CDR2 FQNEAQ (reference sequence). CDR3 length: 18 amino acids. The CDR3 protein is CASTNSGGGYSGANVLTF. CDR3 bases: TGTGCCAGCACCAATTCGGGCGGCGGCTACTCTGGGGCCAACGTCCTGACTTTC.

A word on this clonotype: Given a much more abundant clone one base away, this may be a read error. CDR3 sequence: CPSSGASGTFTGELFF. The CDR3 nucleotides are TGTCCCAGTAGTGGGGCTAGCGGGACTTTCACCGGGGAGCTGTTTTTT. The V and J genes are TRBV19 and TRBJ2-2; 9 bases fit TRBD2. The CDR3 is made up of 16 amino acids. CDR1 is LNHDA, CDR2 SQIVND, per germline (reference sequence).

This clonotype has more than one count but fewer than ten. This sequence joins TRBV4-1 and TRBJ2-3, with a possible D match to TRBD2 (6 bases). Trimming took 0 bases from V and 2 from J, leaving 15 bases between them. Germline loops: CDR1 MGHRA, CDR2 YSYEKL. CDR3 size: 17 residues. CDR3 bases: TGCGCCAGCAGCCAAGATTTTATGGCGGGAACCACAGATACGCAGTATTTT. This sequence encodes CASSQDFMAGTTDTQYF.

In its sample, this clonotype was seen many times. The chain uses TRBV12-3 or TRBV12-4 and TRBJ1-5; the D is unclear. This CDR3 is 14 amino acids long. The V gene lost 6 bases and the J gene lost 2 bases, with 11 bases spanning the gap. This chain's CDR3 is CASSPPGRNQPQHF. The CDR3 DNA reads TGTGCCAGCAGCCCTCCAGGCCGCAATCAGCCCCAGCATTTT.

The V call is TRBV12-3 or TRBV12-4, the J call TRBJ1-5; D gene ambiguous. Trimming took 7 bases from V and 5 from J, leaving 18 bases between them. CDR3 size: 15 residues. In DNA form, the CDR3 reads TGTGCCAGCACCCGAGGCGGGCTCTGGGATCAGCCCCAGCATTTT. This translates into CASTRGGLWDQPQHF.

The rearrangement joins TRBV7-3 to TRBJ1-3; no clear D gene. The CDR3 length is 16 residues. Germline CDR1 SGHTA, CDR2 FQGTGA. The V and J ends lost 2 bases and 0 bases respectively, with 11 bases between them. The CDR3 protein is CASSLFSVSSGNTIYF. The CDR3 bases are TGTGCCAGCAGCTTATTCTCCGTAAGCTCTGGAAACACCATATATTTT.

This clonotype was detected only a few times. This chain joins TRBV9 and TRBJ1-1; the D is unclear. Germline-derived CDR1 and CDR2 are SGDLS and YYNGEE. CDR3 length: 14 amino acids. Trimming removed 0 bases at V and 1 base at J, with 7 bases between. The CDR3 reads CASSVGPANTEAFF. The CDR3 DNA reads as TGTGCCAGCAGCGTAGGTCCGGCGAACACTGAAGCTTTCTTT.

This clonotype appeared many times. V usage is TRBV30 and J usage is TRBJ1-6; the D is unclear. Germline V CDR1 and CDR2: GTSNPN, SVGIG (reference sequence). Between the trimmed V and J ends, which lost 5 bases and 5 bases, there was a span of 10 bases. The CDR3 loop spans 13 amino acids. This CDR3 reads CAWGRKDNSPLHF. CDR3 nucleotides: TGTGCCTGGGGACGCAAGGATAATTCACCCCTCCACTTT.

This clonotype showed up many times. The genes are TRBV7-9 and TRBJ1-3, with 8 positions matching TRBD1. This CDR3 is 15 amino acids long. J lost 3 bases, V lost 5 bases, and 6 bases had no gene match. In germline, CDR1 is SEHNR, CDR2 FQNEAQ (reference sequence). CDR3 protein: CASSLRTGIGNTIYF. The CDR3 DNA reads TGTGCCAGCAGCCTAAGGACAGGGATTGGAAACACCATATATTTT.

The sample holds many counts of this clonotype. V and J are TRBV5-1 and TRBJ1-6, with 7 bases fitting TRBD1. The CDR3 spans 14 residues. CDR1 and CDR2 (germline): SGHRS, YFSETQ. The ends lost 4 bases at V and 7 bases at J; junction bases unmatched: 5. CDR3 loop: CASSSQGQNSPLHF. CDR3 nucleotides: TGCGCCAGCAGCAGCCAGGGACAGAATTCACCCCTCCACTTT.

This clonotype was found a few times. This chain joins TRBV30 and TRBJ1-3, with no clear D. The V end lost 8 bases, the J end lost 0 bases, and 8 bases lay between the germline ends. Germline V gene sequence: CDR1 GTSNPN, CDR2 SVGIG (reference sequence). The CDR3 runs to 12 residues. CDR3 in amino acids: CAGGRSGNTIYF. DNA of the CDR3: TGTGCCGGAGGACGCTCTGGAAACACCATATATTTT.

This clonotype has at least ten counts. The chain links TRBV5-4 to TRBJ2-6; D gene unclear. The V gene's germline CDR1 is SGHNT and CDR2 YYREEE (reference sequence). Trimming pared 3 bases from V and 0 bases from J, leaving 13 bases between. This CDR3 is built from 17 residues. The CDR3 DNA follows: TGTGCCAGCAGCTCCGAAGGTCGAAGCTCTGGGGCCAACGTCCTGACTTTC. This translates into CASSSEGRSSGANVLTF.

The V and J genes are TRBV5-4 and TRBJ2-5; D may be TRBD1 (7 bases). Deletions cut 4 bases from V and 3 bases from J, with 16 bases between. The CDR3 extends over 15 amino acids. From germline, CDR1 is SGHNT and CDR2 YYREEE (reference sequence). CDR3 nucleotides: TGTGCCAGCAGCGCGGACGGGGGACAGAAAGAGACCCAGTACTTC. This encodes CASSADGGQKETQYF.

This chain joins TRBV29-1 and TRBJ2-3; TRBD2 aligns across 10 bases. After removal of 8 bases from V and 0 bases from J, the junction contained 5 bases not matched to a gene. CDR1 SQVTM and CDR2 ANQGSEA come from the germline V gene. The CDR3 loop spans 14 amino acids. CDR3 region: CSSTTSGSTDTQYF. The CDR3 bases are TGCAGCTCAACGACTAGCGGGAGCACAGATACGCAGTATTTT.

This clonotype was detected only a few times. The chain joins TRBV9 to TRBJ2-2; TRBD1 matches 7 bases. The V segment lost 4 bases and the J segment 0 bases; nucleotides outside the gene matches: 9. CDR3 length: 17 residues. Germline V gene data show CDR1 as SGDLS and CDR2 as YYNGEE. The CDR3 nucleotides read TGTGCCAGCAGCTCTCCAGACGACAGGGCGAACACCGGGGAGCTGTTTTTT. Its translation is CASSSPDDRANTGELFF.

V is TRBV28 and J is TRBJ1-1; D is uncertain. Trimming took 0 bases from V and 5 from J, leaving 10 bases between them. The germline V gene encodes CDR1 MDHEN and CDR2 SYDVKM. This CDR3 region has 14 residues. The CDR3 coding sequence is TGTGCCAGCAGTTTATGGAGGAGTGGAACTGAAGCTTTCTTT. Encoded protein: CASSLWRSGTEAFF.

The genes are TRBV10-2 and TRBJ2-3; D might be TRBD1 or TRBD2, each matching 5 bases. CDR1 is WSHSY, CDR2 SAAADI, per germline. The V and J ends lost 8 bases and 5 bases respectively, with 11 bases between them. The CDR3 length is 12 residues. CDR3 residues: CASEGSGDTQYF. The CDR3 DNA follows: TGCGCCAGCGAGGGGTCAGGAGATACGCAGTATTTT.

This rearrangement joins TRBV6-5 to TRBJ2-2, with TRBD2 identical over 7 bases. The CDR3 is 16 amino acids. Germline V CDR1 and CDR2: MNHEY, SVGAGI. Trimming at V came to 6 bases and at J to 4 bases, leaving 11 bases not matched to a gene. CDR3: CASSSRGEPATGELFF. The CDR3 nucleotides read TGTGCCAGCAGCTCCCGGGGGGAACCGGCCACCGGGGAGCTGTTTTTT.

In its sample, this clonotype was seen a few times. DNA of the CDR3: TGCGCCAGCAGCTCGACAACGGGGAACACTGAAGCTTTCTTT. Translated: CASSSTTGNTEAFF. The chain uses TRBV5-1 and TRBJ1-1; D uncertain. CDR1 is SGHRS and CDR2 is YFSETQ in the germline V gene. This CDR3 region has 14 residues. V lost 3 bases and J lost 1, with 10 bases in between.

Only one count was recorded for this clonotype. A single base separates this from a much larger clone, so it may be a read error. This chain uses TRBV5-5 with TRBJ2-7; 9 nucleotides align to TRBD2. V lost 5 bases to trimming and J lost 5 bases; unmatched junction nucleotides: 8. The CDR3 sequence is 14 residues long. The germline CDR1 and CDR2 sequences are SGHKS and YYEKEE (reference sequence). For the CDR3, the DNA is TGTGCCAGCAGATTAGCGGGAGAACCCCACGAGCAGTACTTC. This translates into CASRLAGEPHEQYF. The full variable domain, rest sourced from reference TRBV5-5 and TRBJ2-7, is DAGVTQSPTHLIKTRGQQVTLRCSPISGHKSVSWYQQVLGQGPQFIFQYYEKEERGRGNFPDRFSARQFPNYSSELNVNALLLGDSALYLCASRLAGEPHEQYFGPGTRLTVT.

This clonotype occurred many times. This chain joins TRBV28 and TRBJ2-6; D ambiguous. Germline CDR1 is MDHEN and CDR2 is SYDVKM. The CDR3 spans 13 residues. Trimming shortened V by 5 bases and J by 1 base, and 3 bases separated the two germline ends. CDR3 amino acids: CASSPSGANVLTF. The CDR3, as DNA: TGTGCCAGCAGTCCGTCTGGGGCCAACGTCCTGACTTTC.

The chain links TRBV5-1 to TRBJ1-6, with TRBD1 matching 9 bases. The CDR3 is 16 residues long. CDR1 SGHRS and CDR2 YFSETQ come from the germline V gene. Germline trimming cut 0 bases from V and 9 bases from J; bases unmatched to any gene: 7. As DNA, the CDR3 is TGCGCCAGCAGCTTGGCCCCGGGACAGGGTCTTTCACCCCTCCACTTT. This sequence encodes CASSLAPGQGLSPLHF. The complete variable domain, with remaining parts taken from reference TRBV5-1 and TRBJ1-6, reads KAGVTQTPRYLIKTRGQQVTLSCSPISGHRSVSWYQQTPGQGLQFLFEYFSETQRNKGNFPGRFSGRQFSNSRSEMNVSTLELGDSALYLCASSLAPGQGLSPLHFGNGTRLTVT.

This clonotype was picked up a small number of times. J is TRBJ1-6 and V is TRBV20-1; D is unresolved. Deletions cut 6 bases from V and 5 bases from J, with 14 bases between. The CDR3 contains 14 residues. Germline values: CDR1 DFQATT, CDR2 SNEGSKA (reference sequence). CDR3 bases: TGCAGTGCCCGGGGTAGAAAGGATAATTCACCCCTCCACTTT. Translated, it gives CSARGRKDNSPLHF.

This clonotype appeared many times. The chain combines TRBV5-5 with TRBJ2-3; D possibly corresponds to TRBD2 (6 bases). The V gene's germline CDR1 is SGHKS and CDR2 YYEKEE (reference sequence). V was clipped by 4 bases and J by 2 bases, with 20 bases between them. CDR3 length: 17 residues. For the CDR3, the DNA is TGTGCCAGCAGCCCGGAGCCAAGCGGGTCCGCCACAGATACGCAGTATTTT. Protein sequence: CASSPEPSGSATDTQYF. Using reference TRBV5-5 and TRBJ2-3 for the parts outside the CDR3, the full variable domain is DAGVTQSPTHLIKTRGQQVTLRCSPISGHKSVSWYQQVLGQGPQFIFQYYEKEERGRGNFPDRFSARQFPNYSSELNVNALLLGDSALYLCASSPEPSGSATDTQYFGPGTRLTVL.

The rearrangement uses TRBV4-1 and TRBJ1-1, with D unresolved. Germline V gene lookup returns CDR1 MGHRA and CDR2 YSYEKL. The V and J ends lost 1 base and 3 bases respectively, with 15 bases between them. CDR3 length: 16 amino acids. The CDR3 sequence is CASSQVNLVVYTEAFF. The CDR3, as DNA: TGCGCCAGCAGCCAAGTTAACTTGGTGGTTTACACTGAAGCTTTCTTT.

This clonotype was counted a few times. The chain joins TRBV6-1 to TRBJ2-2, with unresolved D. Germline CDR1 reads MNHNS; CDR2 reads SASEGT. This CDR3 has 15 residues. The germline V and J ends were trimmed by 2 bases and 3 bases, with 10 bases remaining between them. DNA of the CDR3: TGTGCCAGCAGTGAAATTTTTTACCACACCGGGGAGCTGTTTTTT. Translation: CASSEIFYHTGELFF.

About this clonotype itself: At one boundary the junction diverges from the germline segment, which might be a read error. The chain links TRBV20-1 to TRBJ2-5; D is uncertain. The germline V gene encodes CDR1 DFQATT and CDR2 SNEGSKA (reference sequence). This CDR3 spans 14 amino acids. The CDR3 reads CSVRGNAVEETQYF. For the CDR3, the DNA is TGCAGTGTTAGAGGAAACGCAGTCGAAGAGACCCAGTACTTC.

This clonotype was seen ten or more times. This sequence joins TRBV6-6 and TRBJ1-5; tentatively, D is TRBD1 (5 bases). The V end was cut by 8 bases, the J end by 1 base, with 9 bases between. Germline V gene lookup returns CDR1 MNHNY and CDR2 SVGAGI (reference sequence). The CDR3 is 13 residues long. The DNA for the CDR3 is TGTGCCAGCGCCGGGGCGAGCAATCAGCCCCAGCATTTT. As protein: CASAGASNQPQHF.

Here the CDR3 reads CASNRQGAYNEQFF. For the CDR3, the DNA is TGTGCCAGCAATCGACAGGGGGCCTACAATGAGCAGTTCTTC. J is TRBJ2-1 and V is TRBV7-2; 9 bases map to TRBD1. The CDR3 length is 14 residues. CDR1 and CDR2 (germline): SGHTA, FQGNSA. Germline trimming cut 7 bases from V and 2 bases from J; bases unmatched to any gene: 3.

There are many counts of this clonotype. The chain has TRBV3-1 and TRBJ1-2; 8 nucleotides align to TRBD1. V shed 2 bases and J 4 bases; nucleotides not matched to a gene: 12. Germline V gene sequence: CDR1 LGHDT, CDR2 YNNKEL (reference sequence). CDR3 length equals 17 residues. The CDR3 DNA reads TGTGCCAGCAGCCAACCCCTAGGACAGGGATTGACCTATGGCTACACCTTC. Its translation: CASSQPLGQGLTYGYTF.

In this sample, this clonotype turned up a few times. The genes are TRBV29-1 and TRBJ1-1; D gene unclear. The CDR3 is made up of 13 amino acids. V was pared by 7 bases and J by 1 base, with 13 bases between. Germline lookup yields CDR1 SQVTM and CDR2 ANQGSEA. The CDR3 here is CSARPQSNTEAFF. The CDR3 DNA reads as TGCAGCGCCCGCCCCCAGTCGAACACTGAAGCTTTCTTT.

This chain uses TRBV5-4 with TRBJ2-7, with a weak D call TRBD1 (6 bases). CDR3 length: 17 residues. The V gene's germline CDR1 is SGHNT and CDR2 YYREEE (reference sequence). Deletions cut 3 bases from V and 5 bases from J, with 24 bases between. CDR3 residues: CASSSDRRSVLWNEQYF. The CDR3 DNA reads TGTGCCAGCAGCTCGGACAGACGCTCGGTGTTGTGGAACGAGCAGTACTTC.